This TCR beta chain appears in the sequencing data of a study of T cell responses to AZD1222 COVID-19 vaccine. Between the trimmed V and J ends, which lost 1 base and 3 bases, there was a span of 12 bases. CDR1 is KGHSH and CDR2 is LQKENI in the germline V gene. This CDR3 is 15 amino acids long. Repertoires were generated with immunoSEQ multiplex PCR, while TCRdb's copy carries only in-frame clones and drops some. The sample records some 150,000 clones, approximately 90% being singletons. This clonotype was sampled from an adult in good health. The gene calls are TRBV18 and TRBJ1-2; no definite D call. This material consisted of peripheral blood, taken on day 0 of MenACWY control vaccination. In DNA, the CDR3 is TGTGCCAGCTCACCACAGAGTTCAAGGGACTATGGCTACACCTTC. Translation: CASSPQSSRDYGYTF.